Each of the 9 T cell receptor beta chains below was sequenced from the same sample in a study of early T cells in non-severe SARS-CoV-2 infection. TCRdb re-derived calls from the 5' RACE reads in MiXCR, one entry per CDR3 protein. The table lists 20,000 or so distinct CDR3 sequences, approximately 4.3% of them singletons. Sequenced input: whole blood. All receptors come from an adult who was a healthcare worker with PCR-confirmed SARS-CoV-2 infection or an uninfected control (not recorded which).

There are many counts of this clonotype. The chain combines TRBV7-2 with TRBJ2-7, with a tentative D call TRBD1 (6 bases). This CDR3 contains 15 residues. Germline V gene sequence: CDR1 SGHTA, CDR2 FQGNSA. V lost 8 bases, J lost 2 bases, and 19 bases lay in between. CDR3 sequence: CASRYGGERTYEQYF. CDR3 DNA sequence: TGTGCCAGCCGCTATGGGGGCGAGCGAACCTACGAGCAGTACTTC.

This clonotype has a count of ten or more. This chain links TRBV20-1 with TRBJ2-3; no clear D gene. There are 11 residues in the CDR3. Germline values: CDR1 DFQATT, CDR2 SNEGSKA (reference sequence). V was shortened by 3 bases and J by 6 bases, with 7 bases between the two germline ends. The CDR3 reads CSASTGDTQYF. CDR3 coding DNA: TGCAGTGCTAGCACGGGCGATACGCAGTATTTT.

The sample holds many counts of this clonotype. The V gene is TRBV10-3, the J gene TRBJ1-5; the D is unclear. This CDR3 comprises 13 residues. Trimming removed 0 bases at V and 4 bases at J, with 4 bases between. The germline V gene has CDR1 ENHRY and CDR2 SYGVKD. CDR3 region: CAISESGNQPQHF. DNA for the CDR3: TGTGCCATCAGTGAGTCGGGTAATCAGCCCCAGCATTTT.

This clonotype has ten or more counts. This chain connects TRBV6-1 to TRBJ2-3; weak D call: TRBD2 (5 bases). The length of the CDR3 is 15 residues. V dropped 1 base and J dropped 0 bases, with 8 bases sitting between them. Germline V gives CDR1 MNHNS, CDR2 SASEGT. DNA for the CDR3: TGTGCCAGCAGTGAAGTCGGGGTCAGCACAGATACGCAGTATTTT. Its protein is CASSEVGVSTDTQYF.

This clonotype appeared many times. This chain joins TRBV18 and TRBJ2-7, with 8 nucleotides matching TRBD1. This CDR3 region has 14 residues. CDR1 is KGHSH, CDR2 LQKENI, per germline. Unmatched junction bases numbered 8, after V lost 6 bases and J lost 4 bases. The CDR3 DNA reads as TGTGCCAGCTCTCCGACAGGGGAAAGGTACGAGCAGTACTTC. As protein: CASSPTGERYEQYF. Together with reference TRBV18 and TRBJ2-7, the CDR3 gives the full variable domain: NAGVMQNPRHLVRRRGQEARLRCSPMKGHSHVYWYRQLPEEGLKFMVYLQKENIIDESGMPKERFSAEFPKEGPSILRIQQVVRGDSAAYFCASSPTGERYEQYFGPGTRLTVT.

The V gene is TRBV7-9, the J gene TRBJ2-5; D might be TRBD2 (5 bases). V lost 1 base and J 4 bases, leaving 10 bases between the germline ends. From germline, CDR1 is SEHNR and CDR2 FQNEAQ (reference sequence). The CDR3 consists of 14 residues. The CDR3 sequence: CASSLDGGGETQYF. The CDR3 DNA reads as TGTGCCAGCAGCTTAGATGGAGGAGGAGAGACCCAGTACTTC.

The genes are TRBV20-1 and TRBJ1-4; D gene unclear. The CDR3 sequence is 11 residues long. Trimming pared 2 bases from V and 6 bases from J, leaving 4 bases between. CDR1 DFQATT and CDR2 SNEGSKA come from the germline V gene (reference sequence). CDR3 in DNA: TGCAGTGCTAGAACAGATGAAAAACTGTTTTTT. Translation: CSARTDEKLFF.

This clonotype was counted ten times or more. This chain's CDR3 is CASSPRVTSGPDTQYF. The CDR3 coding sequence is TGTGCCAGCAGCCCACGAGTGACTAGCGGGCCAGATACGCAGTATTTT. The J gene is TRBJ2-3, the V gene TRBV5-4; 10 positions match TRBD2. CDR3 length: 16 residues. Germline CDR1 SGHNT, CDR2 YYREEE (reference sequence). J lost 4 bases, V lost 4 bases, and 9 bases had no gene match.

This clonotype was found a few times. This chain connects TRBV7-8 to TRBJ1-6; D remains ambiguous. The CDR3 sequence is 14 residues long. Deletions cut 3 bases from V and 6 bases from J, with 9 bases between. Germline-derived CDR1 and CDR2 are SGHVS and FQNEAQ. CDR3: CASSFKGGNSPLHF. CDR3 DNA: TGTGCCAGCAGCTTCAAGGGAGGTAATTCACCCCTCCACTTT.